The subject of this entry is one T cell receptor beta chain. Per germline, CDR1 SEHNR and CDR2 FQNEAQ (reference sequence). Trimming took off 5 bases at V and 3 bases at J, with 8 bases between the two ends. CDR3 length: 14 residues. This record comes from a study of OX40 agonist ivuxolimab in advanced cancers. TCRdb keeps only in-frame clones here, not all; method: immunoSEQ multiplex PCR. The sample contains more than 55,000 clones, approximately 80% of which appear only once. This receptor was identified in an adult with an advanced solid tumor such as melanoma, head and neck, liver or kidney cancer. The gene calls are TRBV7-9 and TRBJ1-6, with D perhaps matching TRBD1 (6 bases). This specimen was CD4+ or CD8+ T cells sorted from blood, taken in a trial of the OX40 agonist ivuxolimab. The CDR3: CASSLGHYNSPLHF. Written as DNA, the CDR3 is TGTGCCAGCAGCCTGGGACACTATAATTCACCCCTCCACTTT. Combining the CDR3 with reference TRBV7-9 and TRBJ1-6 gives the whole variable domain DTGVSQNPRHKITKRGQNVTFRCDPISEHNRLYWYRQTLGQGPEFLTYFQNEAQLEKSRLLSDRFSAERPKGSFSTLEIQRTEQGDSAMYLCASSLGHYNSPLHFGNGTRLTVT.